These 18 T cell receptor beta chains were all obtained from the same sample, sequenced in a study of blood T cell repertoires in COVID-19. Measured with immunoSEQ multiplex PCR; TCRdb has only the in-frame clones, and not every one. In the table there are around 140,000 clones, about 87% of which are singletons. Sequencing was performed on peripheral blood. These receptors all stem from a man in his fifties with active COVID-19.

The chain employs TRBV6-6 and TRBJ2-2; 7 nucleotides agree with TRBD1. Trimming removed 6 bases from V and 3 bases from J; junction bases left unmatched: 10. This CDR3 is 16 amino acids long. Germline-derived CDR1 and CDR2 are MNHNY and SVGAGI (reference sequence). CDR3 nucleotides: TGTGCCAGCAGGGAGACAGGGTTAAGTGACACCGGGGAGCTGTTTTTT. Translation: CASRETGLSDTGELFF.

This clone was detected only a few times. The rearrangement uses TRBV15 and TRBJ1-4; D is undetermined. Looked up from germline, CDR1 is LNHNV and CDR2 is YYDKDF (reference sequence). The CDR3 length is 15 residues. The V gene lost 5 bases and the J gene lost 0 bases, with 10 bases spanning the gap. This chain's CDR3 is CATSRTRATNEKLFF. The CDR3 DNA follows: TGTGCCACCAGCCGCACGAGGGCAACTAATGAAAAACTGTTTTTT.

The V and J genes are TRBV4-3 and TRBJ1-2, with D possibly matching TRBD1 (6 bases). Trimming pared 4 bases from V and 8 bases from J, leaving 20 bases between. The CDR3 is 15 amino acids. The germline V gene encodes CDR1 LGHNA and CDR2 YSLEER. This chain's CDR3 is CASSRGLPDTQGYTF. CDR3 nucleotide sequence: TGCGCCAGCAGCCGGGGGCTCCCTGATACTCAGGGCTACACCTTC.

The CDR3 spells CASSIATGSNVLTF. CDR3 DNA: TGTGCCAGTAGTATAGCGACAGGGTCCAACGTCCTGACTTTC. V usage is TRBV19 and J usage is TRBJ2-6; TRBD1 matches at 7 bases. This CDR3 spans 14 amino acids. V was pared by 1 base and J by 8 bases, with 2 bases of the junction left unmatched. The germline V gene has CDR1 LNHDA and CDR2 SQIVND (reference sequence).

The chain carries TRBV12-5 and TRBJ2-1; 7 bases fit TRBD1. CDR1 and CDR2 from the germline V gene are LGHNT and FRNRAP. Trimming took 7 bases from V and 2 from J; bases not matched to a gene: 5. This CDR3 contains 14 residues. The CDR3 region is CASVPGQTYNEQFF. The CDR3 DNA reads as TGTGCTAGTGTTCCGGGACAGACCTACAATGAGCAGTTCTTC.

The chain links TRBV6-5 to TRBJ2-5; D possibly corresponds to TRBD1 (7 bases). The CDR3 sequence is 11 residues long. Germline CDR1 reads MNHEY; CDR2 reads SVGAGI. Trimming pared 5 bases from V and 10 bases from J, leaving 11 bases between. The DNA of the CDR3 is TGTGCCAGCAGTACCAGGGGGGTCCAGTACTTC. Its protein is CASSTRGVQYF.

V usage is TRBV6-2 or TRBV6-3 and J usage is TRBJ1-5; 12 positions match TRBD1. Germline values: CDR1 MNHEY, CDR2 SVGEGT. The CDR3 has 17 residues. J gave up 6 bases and V 0 bases, and 6 bases lay outside the gene matches. CDR3 in amino acids: CASSYSRGQGAGQPQHF. CDR3 DNA: TGTGCCAGCAGTTACTCTCGGGGACAGGGGGCAGGTCAGCCCCAGCATTTT.

The V and J genes are TRBV6-5 and TRBJ1-2; a possible D gene is TRBD1 (6 bases). The CDR3 spans 14 residues. Germline-derived CDR1 and CDR2 are MNHEY and SVGAGI. The V end lost 6 bases, the J end lost 0 bases, and 11 bases lay between the germline ends. The CDR3 DNA sequence: TGTGCCAGCAGCAGGGGTCGACCTAACTATGGCTACACCTTC. It codes for CASSRGRPNYGYTF.

The CDR3 bases are TGTGCCAGCAGTTACTCTCGGACAGGGAATTATGGCTACACCTTC. Translation gives CASSYSRTGNYGYTF. This chain joins TRBV6-5 and TRBJ1-2; 8 bases match TRBD1. The junction had 5 bases not matched to a gene; V was cut back by 0 bases and J by 5 bases. This CDR3 comprises 15 residues. The germline V gene encodes CDR1 MNHEY and CDR2 SVGAGI.

This clone appeared once. V usage is TRBV27 and J usage is TRBJ1-2; possibly TRBD1 for D (6 bases). The CDR3 contains 12 residues. Germline V gene lookup returns CDR1 MNHEY and CDR2 SMNVEV (reference sequence). Trimming took off 6 bases at V and 3 bases at J, with 8 bases between the two ends. The CDR3 protein is CASRQGHYGYTF. The CDR3 DNA sequence: TGTGCCAGCAGACAGGGTCACTATGGCTACACCTTC.

The V call is TRBV2, the J call TRBJ1-3; 7 bases line up with TRBD1. The CDR3 covers 13 residues. CDR1 is SNHLY and CDR2 is FYNNEI in the germline V gene. V lost 4 bases, J lost 8 bases, and 5 bases stayed unmatched. CDR3 DNA: TGTGCCAGCAGTGGGCTCAGGGGGGACACCATATATTTT. Encoded protein: CASSGLRGDTIYF.

The V call is TRBV5-4, the J call TRBJ2-2, with TRBD1 matching 8 bases. V gave up 1 base and J gave up 7 bases; unmatched junction bases: 3. This CDR3 contains 14 residues. Germline CDR1 is SGHNT and CDR2 is YYREEE (reference sequence). CDR3 DNA sequence: TGTGCCAGCAGCTTGCCAGGGGGCTTCGGGGAGCTGTTTTTT. This gives the protein CASSLPGGFGELFF.

The gene calls are TRBV6-6 and TRBJ1-1; unclear D gene. The CDR3 sequence is 14 residues long. V lost 5 bases, J lost 5 bases, and 15 bases lay in between. Germline V lookup: CDR1 MNHNY, CDR2 SVGAGI (reference sequence). CDR3 region: CASSKTPTGTEAFF. The CDR3 DNA is TGTGCCAGCAGTAAGACACCGACGGGGACTGAAGCTTTCTTT.

The rearrangement links TRBV4-2 to TRBJ1-4; 8 nucleotides match TRBD1. The junction had 5 bases not matched to a gene; V was cut back by 0 bases and J by 8 bases. Germline assignment: CDR1 LGHNA and CDR2 YNFKEQ. The CDR3 extends over 15 amino acids. CDR3 amino acids: CASSQEGQAGEKLFF. The CDR3, as DNA: TGTGCCAGCAGCCAAGAGGGACAGGCAGGGGAAAAACTGTTTTTT.

The chain couples TRBV7-9 to TRBJ1-1; D not certain. This CDR3 is built from 14 residues. Looked up from germline, CDR1 is SEHNR and CDR2 is FQNEAQ (reference sequence). Trimming pared 0 bases from V and 1 base from J, leaving 6 bases between. The CDR3 coding sequence is TGTGCCAGCAGCTTAGCTCTCGGGAACACTGAAGCTTTCTTT. Its translation: CASSLALGNTEAFF. Together with reference TRBV7-9 and TRBJ1-1, the CDR3 gives the full variable domain: DTGVSQNPRHKITKRGQNVTFRCDPISEHNRLYWYRQTLGQGPEFLTYFQNEAQLEKSRLLSDRFSAERPKGSFSTLEIQRTEQGDSAMYLCASSLALGNTEAFFGQGTRLTVV.

The V and J genes are TRBV5-1 and TRBJ1-2; no firm D call. The CDR3 has 10 amino acids. The V end lost 6 bases, the J end lost 7 bases, and 7 bases lay between the germline ends. The germline V gene has CDR1 SGHRS and CDR2 YFSETQ. CDR3 protein: CASTRGGYTF. Written as DNA, the CDR3 is TGCGCCAGCACGAGAGGTGGCTACACCTTC.

The genes are TRBV2 and TRBJ2-5; weak D call: TRBD2 (6 bases). Germline CDR1 reads SNHLY; CDR2 reads FYNNEI. Trimming took 4 bases from V and 1 from J, leaving 10 bases between them. CDR3 length: 14 residues. The DNA of the CDR3 is TGTGCCAGCAGTGTCGGGGGACTCCAAGAGACCCAGTACTTC. Translated, it gives CASSVGGLQETQYF.

V and J are TRBV18 and TRBJ1-1; 8 bases are a match to TRBD1. The CDR3 sequence is 16 residues long. The V gene's germline CDR1 is KGHSH and CDR2 LQKENI. The V gene end was trimmed by 8 bases and the J gene end by 2 bases; junction bases not matched to a gene: 13. The CDR3 region has the DNA TGTGCCAGCATCGAAAAGGACAGGGCCTATAACACTGAAGCTTTCTTT. This encodes CASIEKDRAYNTEAFF.